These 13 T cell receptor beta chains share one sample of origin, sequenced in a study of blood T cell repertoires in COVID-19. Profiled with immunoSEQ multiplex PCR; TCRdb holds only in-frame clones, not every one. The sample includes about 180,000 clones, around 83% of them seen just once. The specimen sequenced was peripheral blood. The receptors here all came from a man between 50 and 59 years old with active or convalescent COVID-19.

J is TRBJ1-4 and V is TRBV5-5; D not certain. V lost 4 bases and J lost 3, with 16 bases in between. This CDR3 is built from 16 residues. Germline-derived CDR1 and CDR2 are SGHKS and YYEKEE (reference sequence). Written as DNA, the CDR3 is TGTGCCAGCAGCCAGCCAGGCGGGTTGGCTAATGAAAAACTGTTTTTT. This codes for CASSQPGGLANEKLFF.

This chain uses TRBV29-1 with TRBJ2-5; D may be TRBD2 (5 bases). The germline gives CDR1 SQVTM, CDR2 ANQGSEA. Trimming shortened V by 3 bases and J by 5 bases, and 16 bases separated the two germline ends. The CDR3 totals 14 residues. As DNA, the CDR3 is TGCAGCGTTGAGGTCCGGGTCCCGGGGGAGACCCAGTACTTC. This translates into CSVEVRVPGETQYF.

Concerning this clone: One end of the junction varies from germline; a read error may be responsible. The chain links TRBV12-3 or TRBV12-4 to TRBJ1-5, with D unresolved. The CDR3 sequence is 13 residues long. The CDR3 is CASSLDNHQPQHF. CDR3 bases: TGTGCCAGCAGCTTAGACAACCATCAGCCCCAGCATTTT.

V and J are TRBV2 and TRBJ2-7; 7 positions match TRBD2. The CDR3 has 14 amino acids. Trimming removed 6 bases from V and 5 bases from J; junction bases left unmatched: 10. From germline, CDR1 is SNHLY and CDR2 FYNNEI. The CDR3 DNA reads TGTGCCAGCAGAAGGCTAGCGGTATTCGACGAGCAGTACTTC. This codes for CASRRLAVFDEQYF.

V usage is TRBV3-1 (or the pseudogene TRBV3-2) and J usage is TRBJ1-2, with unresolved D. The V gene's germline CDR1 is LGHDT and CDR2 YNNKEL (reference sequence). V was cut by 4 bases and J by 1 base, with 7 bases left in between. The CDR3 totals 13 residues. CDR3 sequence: CASSRRGNYGYTF. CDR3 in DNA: TGTGCCAGCAGCCGGAGAGGTAACTATGGCTACACCTTC.

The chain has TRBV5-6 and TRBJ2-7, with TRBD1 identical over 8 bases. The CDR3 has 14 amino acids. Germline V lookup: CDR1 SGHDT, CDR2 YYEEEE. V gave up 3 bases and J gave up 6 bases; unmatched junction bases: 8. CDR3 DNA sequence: TGTGCCAGCAGCTATGGCCCGGACAGGGCCGAGCAGTACTTC. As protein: CASSYGPDRAEQYF.

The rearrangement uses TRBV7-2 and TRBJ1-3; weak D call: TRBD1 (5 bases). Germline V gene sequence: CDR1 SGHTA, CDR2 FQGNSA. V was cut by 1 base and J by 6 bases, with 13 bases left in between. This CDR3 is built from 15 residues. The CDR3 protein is CASSLERGTANTIYF. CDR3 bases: TGTGCCAGCAGCTTAGAAAGGGGAACCGCAAACACCATATATTTT.

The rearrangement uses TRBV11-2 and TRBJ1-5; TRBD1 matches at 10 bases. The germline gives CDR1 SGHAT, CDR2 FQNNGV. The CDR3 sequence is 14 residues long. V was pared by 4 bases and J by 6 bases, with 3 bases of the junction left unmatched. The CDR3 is CASSSGQGSQPQHF. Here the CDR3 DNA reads TGTGCCAGCAGCTCGGGACAGGGGAGTCAGCCCCAGCATTTT.

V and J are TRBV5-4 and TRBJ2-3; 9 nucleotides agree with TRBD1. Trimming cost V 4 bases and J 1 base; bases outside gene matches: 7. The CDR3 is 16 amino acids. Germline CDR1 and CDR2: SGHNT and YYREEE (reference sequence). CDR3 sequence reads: CASSPMRTGGTDTQYF. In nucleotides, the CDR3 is TGTGCCAGCAGCCCGATGAGGACAGGGGGCACAGATACGCAGTATTTT.

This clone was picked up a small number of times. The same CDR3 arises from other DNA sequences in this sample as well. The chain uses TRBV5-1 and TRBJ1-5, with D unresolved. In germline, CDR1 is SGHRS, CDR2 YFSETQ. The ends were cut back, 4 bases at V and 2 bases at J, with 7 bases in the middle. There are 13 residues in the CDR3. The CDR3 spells CASSPDGNQPQHF. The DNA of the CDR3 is TGCGCCAGCAGCCCAGATGGCAATCAGCCCCAGCATTTT.

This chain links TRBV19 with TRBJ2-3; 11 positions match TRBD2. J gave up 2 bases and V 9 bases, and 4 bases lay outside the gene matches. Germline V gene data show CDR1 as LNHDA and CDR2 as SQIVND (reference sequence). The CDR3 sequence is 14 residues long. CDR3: CASKTSGDTDTQYF. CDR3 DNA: TGTGCCAGCAAGACTAGCGGGGACACAGATACGCAGTATTTT.

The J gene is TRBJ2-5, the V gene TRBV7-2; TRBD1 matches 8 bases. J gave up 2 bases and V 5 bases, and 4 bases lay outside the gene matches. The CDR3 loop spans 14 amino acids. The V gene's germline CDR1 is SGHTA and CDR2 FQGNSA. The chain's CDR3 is CASSPGQGQETQYF. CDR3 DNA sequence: TGTGCCAGCAGCCCCGGACAGGGACAAGAGACCCAGTACTTC.

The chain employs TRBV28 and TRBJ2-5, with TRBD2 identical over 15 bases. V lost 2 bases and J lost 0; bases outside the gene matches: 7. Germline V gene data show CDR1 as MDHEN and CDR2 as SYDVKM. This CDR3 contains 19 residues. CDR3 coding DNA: TGTGCCAGCAGTTTACCAAGGACTAGCGGGGGGGCGAACCAAGAGACCCAGTACTTC. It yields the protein CASSLPRTSGGANQETQYF.